This record covers a single T cell receptor beta chain. Its target is unknown. This sample is drawn from a study of CD4 T cells in relation to SARS-CoV-2 and coronaviruses. Overall study context: Controls used an HIV-1 Nef peptide pool or no peptide. The study's findings and limits: Pre-pandemic and post-infection samples never came from the same donor.

CDR1 and CDR2 (germline): LGHDT, YNNKEL (reference sequence). The CDR3 is 15 residues long. J was trimmed by 6 bases and V by 0 bases; bases with no gene match: 5. Assay used: immunoSEQ multiplex PCR; TCRdb lists only in-frame clones, some missing. The table shows about 19,000 clones, with around four fifths occurring only once. The unexposed donors gave CD4+ T cells in about 2011-2019, prior to COVID-19. CD4+ T cells were isolated from the cells after 10 days of culture. Unexposed-donor CD4+ T cells were probed with SARS-CoV-2 S/N and four cold-coronavirus spikes, cells permitting. This chain links TRBV3-1 (or the pseudogene TRBV3-2) with TRBJ2-7; 10 positions agree with TRBD2. This clonotype was obtained from a human donor in good health. Material for sequencing was CD4+ T cells from PBMCs, cultured in vitro. The CDR3 DNA follows: TGTGCCAGCAGCCAAGATGGGCTAGCGGGAGTCGAGCAGTACTTC. It translates to CASSQDGLAGVEQYF.